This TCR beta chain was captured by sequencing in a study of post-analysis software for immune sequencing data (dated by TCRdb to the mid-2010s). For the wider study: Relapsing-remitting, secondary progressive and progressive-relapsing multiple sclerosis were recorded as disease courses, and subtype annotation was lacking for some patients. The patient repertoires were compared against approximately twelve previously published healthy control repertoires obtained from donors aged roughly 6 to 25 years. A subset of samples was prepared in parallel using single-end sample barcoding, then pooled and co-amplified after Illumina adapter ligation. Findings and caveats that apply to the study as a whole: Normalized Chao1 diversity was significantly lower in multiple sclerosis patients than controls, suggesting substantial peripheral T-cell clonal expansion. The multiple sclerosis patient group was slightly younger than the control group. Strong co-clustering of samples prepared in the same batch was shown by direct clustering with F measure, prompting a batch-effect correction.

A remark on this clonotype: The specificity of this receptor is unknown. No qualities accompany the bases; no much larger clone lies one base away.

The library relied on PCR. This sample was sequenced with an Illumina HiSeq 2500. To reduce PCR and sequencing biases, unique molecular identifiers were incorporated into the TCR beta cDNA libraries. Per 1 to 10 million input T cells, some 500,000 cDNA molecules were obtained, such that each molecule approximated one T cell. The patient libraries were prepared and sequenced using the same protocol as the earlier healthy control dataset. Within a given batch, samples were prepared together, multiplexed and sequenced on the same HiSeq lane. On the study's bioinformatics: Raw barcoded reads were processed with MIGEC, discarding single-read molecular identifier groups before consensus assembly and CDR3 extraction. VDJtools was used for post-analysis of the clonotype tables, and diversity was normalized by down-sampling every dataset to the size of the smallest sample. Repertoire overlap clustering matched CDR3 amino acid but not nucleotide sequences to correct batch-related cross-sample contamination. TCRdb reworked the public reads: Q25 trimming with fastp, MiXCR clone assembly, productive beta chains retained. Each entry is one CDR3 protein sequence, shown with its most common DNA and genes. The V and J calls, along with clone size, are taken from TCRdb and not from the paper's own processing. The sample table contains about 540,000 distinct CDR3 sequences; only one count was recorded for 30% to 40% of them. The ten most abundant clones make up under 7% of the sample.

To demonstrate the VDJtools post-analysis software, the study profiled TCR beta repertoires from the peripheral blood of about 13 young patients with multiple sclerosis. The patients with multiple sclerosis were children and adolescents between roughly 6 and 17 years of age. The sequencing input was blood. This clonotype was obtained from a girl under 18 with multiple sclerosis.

The CDR3: CASSHAGRDGYTF. The nucleotide sequence is given as TGTGCCAGCTCACATGCGGGGAGGGATGGCTACACCTTC. The sequence joins TRBV18 to TRBJ1-2, with the D gene call left open. CDR1 KGHSH and CDR2 LQKENI are derived from the germline V gene. The cysteine opens and the phenylalanine closes a CDR3 of 13 amino acids. This entry keeps only the CDR3 DNA: 39 bases, framed from base 1. The V end loses 4 bases and the J end loses 6 bases, and a stretch of 12 bases separates them.